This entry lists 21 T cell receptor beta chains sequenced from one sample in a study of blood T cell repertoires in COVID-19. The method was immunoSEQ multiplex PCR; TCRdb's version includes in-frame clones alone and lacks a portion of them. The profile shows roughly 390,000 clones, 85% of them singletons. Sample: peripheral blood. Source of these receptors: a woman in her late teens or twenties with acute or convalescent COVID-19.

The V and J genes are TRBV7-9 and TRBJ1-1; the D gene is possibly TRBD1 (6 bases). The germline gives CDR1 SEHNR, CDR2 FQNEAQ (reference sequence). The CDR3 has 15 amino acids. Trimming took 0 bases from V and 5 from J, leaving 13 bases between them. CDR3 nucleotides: TGTGCCAGCAGCTTAGCAGGCAGGGGTGATACTGAAGCTTTCTTT. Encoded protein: CASSLAGRGDTEAFF.

The CDR3, as DNA: TGCGCCAGCAGTTTTGGTGCACAGGGCTACTATGGCTACACCTTC. The encoded protein is CASSFGAQGYYGYTF. The V call is TRBV5-1, the J call TRBJ1-2, with D possibly TRBD1 on 6 matching bases. Trimming stripped 5 bases from V and 3 bases from J, with 17 bases between. Germline V gene lookup returns CDR1 SGHRS and CDR2 YFSETQ. CDR3 length: 15 residues.

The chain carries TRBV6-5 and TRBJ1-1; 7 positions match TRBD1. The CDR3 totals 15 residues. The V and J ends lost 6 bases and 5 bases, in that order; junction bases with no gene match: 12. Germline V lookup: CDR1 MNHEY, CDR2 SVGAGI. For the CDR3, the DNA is TGTGCCAGCAGCGCTCAGGACAGGCTGTTTACTGAAGCTTTCTTT. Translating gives CASSAQDRLFTEAFF.

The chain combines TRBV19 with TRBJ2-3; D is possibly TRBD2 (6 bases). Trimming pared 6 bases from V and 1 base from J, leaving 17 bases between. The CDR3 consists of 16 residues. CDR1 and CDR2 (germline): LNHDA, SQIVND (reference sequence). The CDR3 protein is CASRGFGTGGTDTQYF. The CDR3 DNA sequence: TGTGCCAGTAGGGGGTTTGGGACGGGGGGCACAGATACGCAGTATTTT.

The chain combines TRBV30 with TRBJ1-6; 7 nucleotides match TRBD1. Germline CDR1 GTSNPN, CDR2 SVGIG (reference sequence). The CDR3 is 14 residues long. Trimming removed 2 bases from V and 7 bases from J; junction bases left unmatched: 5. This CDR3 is CAWSTGTDNSPLHF. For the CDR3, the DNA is TGTGCCTGGAGTACTGGGACAGACAATTCACCCCTCCACTTT.

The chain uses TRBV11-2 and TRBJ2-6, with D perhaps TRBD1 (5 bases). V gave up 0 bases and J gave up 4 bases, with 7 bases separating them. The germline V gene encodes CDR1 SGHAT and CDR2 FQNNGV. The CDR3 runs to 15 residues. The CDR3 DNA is TGTGCCAGCAGCTTAGACAGGGTCGGGGCCAACGTCCTGACTTTC. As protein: CASSLDRVGANVLTF.

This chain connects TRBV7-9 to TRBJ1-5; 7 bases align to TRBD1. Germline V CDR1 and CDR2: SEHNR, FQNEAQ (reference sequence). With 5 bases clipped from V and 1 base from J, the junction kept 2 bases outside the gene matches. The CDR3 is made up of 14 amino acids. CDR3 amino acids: CASSADRSNQPQHF. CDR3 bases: TGTGCCAGCAGCGCGGACAGGAGCAATCAGCCCCAGCATTTT.

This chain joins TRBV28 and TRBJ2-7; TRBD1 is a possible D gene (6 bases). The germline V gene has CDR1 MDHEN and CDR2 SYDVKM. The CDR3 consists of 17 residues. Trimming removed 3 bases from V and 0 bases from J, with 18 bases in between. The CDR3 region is CASSFPPGQRSSYEQYF. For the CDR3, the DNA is TGTGCCAGCAGTTTCCCCCCGGGACAAAGGAGCTCCTACGAGCAGTACTTC.

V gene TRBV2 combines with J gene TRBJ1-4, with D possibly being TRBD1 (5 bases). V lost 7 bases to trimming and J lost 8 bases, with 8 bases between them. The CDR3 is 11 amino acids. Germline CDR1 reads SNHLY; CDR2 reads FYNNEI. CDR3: CASKNREKLFF. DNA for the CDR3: TGTGCCAGCAAAAACAGGGAAAAACTGTTTTTT.

The CDR3 protein is CAWSVGLTGADEQYF. In DNA, the CDR3 is TGTGCCTGGAGTGTGGGGCTAACGGGCGCCGACGAGCAGTACTTC. The chain is built from TRBV30 and TRBJ2-7; perhaps TRBD1 as D (5 bases). Trimming took 0 bases from V and 5 from J, leaving 17 bases between them. Germline V gene lookup returns CDR1 GTSNPN and CDR2 SVGIG (reference sequence). The CDR3 length is 15 residues.

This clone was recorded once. CDR3 in amino acids: CSVGSLGGSSYNEQFF. The DNA for the CDR3 is TGCAGCGTAGGTAGTTTGGGGGGAAGCTCCTACAATGAGCAGTTCTTC. The V gene is TRBV29-1, the J gene TRBJ2-1; the D gene is possibly TRBD2 (6 bases). CDR3 length equals 16 residues. Germline assignment: CDR1 SQVTM and CDR2 ANQGSEA. V was shortened by 6 bases and J by 0 bases, with 18 bases between the two germline ends.

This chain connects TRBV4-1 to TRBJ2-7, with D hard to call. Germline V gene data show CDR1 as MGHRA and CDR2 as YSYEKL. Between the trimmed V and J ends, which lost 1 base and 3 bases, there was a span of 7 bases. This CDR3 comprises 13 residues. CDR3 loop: CASSQGSHYEQYF. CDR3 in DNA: TGCGCCAGCAGCCAAGGTTCCCACTACGAGCAGTACTTC.

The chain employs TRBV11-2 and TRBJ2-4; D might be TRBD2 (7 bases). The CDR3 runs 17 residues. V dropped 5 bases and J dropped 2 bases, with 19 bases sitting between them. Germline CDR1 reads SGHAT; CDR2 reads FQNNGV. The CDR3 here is CASSPRPGGFTKNIQYF. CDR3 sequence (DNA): TGTGCCAGCAGCCCCCGACCGGGGGGCTTTACCAAAAACATTCAGTACTTC.

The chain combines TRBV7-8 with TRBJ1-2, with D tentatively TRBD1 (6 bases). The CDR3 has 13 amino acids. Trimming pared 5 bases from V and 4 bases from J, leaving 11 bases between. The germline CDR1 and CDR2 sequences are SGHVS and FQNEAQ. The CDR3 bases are TGTGCCAGCAGCCCGGACAGAGCCTATGGCTACACCTTC. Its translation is CASSPDRAYGYTF.

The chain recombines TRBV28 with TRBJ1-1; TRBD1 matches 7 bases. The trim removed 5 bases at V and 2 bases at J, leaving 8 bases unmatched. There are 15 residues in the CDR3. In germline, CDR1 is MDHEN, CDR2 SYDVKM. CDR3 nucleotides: TGTGCCAGCAGTAACGCAGGGGGAAGAAACACTGAAGCTTTCTTT. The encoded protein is CASSNAGGRNTEAFF. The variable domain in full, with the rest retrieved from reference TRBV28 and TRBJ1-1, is DVKVTQSSRYLVKRTGEKVFLECVQDMDHENMFWYRQDPGLGLRLIYFSYDVKMKEKGDIPEGYSVSREKKERFSLILESASTNQTSMYLCASSNAGGRNTEAFFGQGTRLTVV.

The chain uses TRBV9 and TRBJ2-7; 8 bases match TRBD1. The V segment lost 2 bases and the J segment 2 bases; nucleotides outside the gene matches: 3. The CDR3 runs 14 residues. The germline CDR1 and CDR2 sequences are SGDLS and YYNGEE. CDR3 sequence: CASSVTGGTYEQYF. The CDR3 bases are TGTGCCAGCAGCGTTACAGGGGGGACCTACGAGCAGTACTTC. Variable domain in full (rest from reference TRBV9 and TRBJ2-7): DSGVTQTPKHLITATGQRVTLRCSPRSGDLSVYWYQQSLDQGLQFLIQYYNGEERAKGNILERFSAQQFPDLHSELNLSSLELGDSALYFCASSVTGGTYEQYFGPGTRLTVT.

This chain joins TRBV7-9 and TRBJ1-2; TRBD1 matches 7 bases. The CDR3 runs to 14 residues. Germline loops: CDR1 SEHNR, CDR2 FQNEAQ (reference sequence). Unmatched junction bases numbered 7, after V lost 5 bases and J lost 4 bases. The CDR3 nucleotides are TGTGCCAGCAGCCCAATAGGGGGCGGCTATGGCTACACCTTC. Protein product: CASSPIGGGYGYTF.

Here the CDR3 DNA reads TGTGCCAGCAGTTCAATACAATATCCCTCTGGAAACACCATATATTTT. Encoded protein: CASSSIQYPSGNTIYF. The chain combines TRBV28 with TRBJ1-3; D is uncertain. V shed 4 bases and J shed 0 bases, with 13 bases lying between them. Germline loops: CDR1 MDHEN, CDR2 SYDVKM. The CDR3 totals 16 residues.

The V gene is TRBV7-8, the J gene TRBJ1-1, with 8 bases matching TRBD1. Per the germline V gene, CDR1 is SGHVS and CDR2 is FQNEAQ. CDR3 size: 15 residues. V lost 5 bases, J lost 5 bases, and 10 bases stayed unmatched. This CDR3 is CASSQRTGWVTEAFF. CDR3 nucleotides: TGTGCCAGCAGCCAAAGGACAGGGTGGGTGACTGAAGCTTTCTTT. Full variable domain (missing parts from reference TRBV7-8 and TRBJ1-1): GAGVSQSPRYKVAKRGQDVALRCDPISGHVSLFWYQQALGQGPEFLTYFQNEAQLDKSGLPSDRFFAERPEGSVSTLKIQRTQQEDSAVYLCASSQRTGWVTEAFFGQGTRLTVV.

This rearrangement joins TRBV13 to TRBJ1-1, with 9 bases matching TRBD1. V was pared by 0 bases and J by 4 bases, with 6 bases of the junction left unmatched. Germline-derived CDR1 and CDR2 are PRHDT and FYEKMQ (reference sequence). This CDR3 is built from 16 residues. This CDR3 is CASSLGTGGRGTEAFF. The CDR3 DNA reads TGTGCCAGCAGCTTAGGGACAGGGGGAAGGGGCACTGAAGCTTTCTTT.

CDR3 in amino acids: CASSSPSGSRETQYF. In DNA form, the CDR3 reads TGTGCCAGTAGTTCCCCATCCGGGAGCCGGGAGACCCAGTACTTC. This chain joins TRBV19 and TRBJ2-5; tentative D call: TRBD2 (6 bases). Germline CDR1 LNHDA, CDR2 SQIVND (reference sequence). The CDR3 sequence is 15 residues long. Trimming shortened V by 5 bases and J by 5 bases, and 18 bases separated the two germline ends.